These 30 T cell receptor beta chains originate from one sample sequenced in a study of blood T cell repertoires in COVID-19. Profiling relied on immunoSEQ multiplex PCR, and the TCRdb table lists in-frame clones only, not all of them. The sample holds roughly 100,000 clones, around 80% seen once. What was sequenced was peripheral blood. These receptors came from a man between 65 and 80 years old with acute or convalescent COVID-19.

V and J are TRBV29-1 and TRBJ2-2; TRBD1 aligns across 7 bases. The CDR3 runs 15 residues. J gave up 2 bases and V 5 bases, and 8 bases lay outside the gene matches. Germline CDR1 reads SQVTM; CDR2 reads ANQGSEA. CDR3 nucleotides: TGCAGCGTTTTCGACAGGGAAATCAACACCGGGGAGCTGTTTTTT. The encoded protein is CSVFDREINTGELFF.

The gene calls are TRBV6-5 and TRBJ1-5, with 9 positions matching TRBD1. Losses at the gene ends were 2 bases for V and 6 bases for J; bases not matched to a gene: 5. Germline V CDR1 and CDR2: MNHEY, SVGAGI. This CDR3 contains 15 residues. The DNA for the CDR3 is TGTGCCAGCAGTTACGGGGGACAGGGTGTTCAGCCCCAGCATTTT. This translates into CASSYGGQGVQPQHF.

The chain combines TRBV29-1 with TRBJ2-2; D perhaps matches TRBD1 (6 bases). Trimming stripped 4 bases from V and 5 bases from J, with 11 bases between. Germline CDR1 is SQVTM and CDR2 is ANQGSEA. The CDR3 contains 13 residues. The CDR3 spells CSVGVTGTGELFF. The CDR3 DNA is TGCAGCGTTGGGGTTACAGGGACCGGGGAGCTGTTTTTT.

The gene calls are TRBV7-2 and TRBJ2-7, with D perhaps TRBD2 (6 bases). Trimming cost V 2 bases and J 6 bases, with 11 bases left between them. Germline CDR1 is SGHTA and CDR2 is FQGNSA. The CDR3 consists of 13 residues. Here the CDR3 reads CASSLKEGGEQYF. CDR3 coding DNA: TGTGCCAGCAGCTTAAAAGAGGGAGGCGAGCAGTACTTC.

The gene calls are TRBV5-1 and TRBJ2-1; D is possibly TRBD1 (5 bases). V dropped 8 bases and J dropped 2 bases, with 14 bases sitting between them. CDR3 size: 14 residues. CDR1 and CDR2 (germline): SGHRS, YFSETQ. CDR3 sequence (DNA): TGCGCCAGTAGAAGGGGCGATGCCTACAATGAGCAGTTCTTC. Translation gives CASRRGDAYNEQFF.

The CDR3, as DNA: TGCAGCGTTGAAGAAGAGCTAGCTGGCTTCCAAGAGACCCAGTACTTC. Translating it yields CSVEEELAGFQETQYF. The J gene is TRBJ2-5, the V gene TRBV29-1; weak D call: TRBD2 (5 bases). The CDR3 extends over 16 amino acids. The V end lost 0 bases, the J end lost 1 base, and 15 bases lay between the germline ends. Germline CDR1 SQVTM, CDR2 ANQGSEA.

The rearrangement joins TRBV19 to TRBJ1-1; possible D gene TRBD1, 6 bases. The V gene lost 7 bases and the J gene lost 0 bases, with 12 bases spanning the gap. The CDR3 consists of 14 residues. From germline, CDR1 is LNHDA and CDR2 SQIVND (reference sequence). CDR3 nucleotide sequence: TGTGCCAGTACCCAGGACAGTATGAACACTGAAGCTTTCTTT. Protein sequence: CASTQDSMNTEAFF.

The chain combines TRBV7-8 with TRBJ1-1; 9 positions match TRBD1. Germline V lookup: CDR1 SGHVS, CDR2 FQNEAQ. V shed 4 bases and J 4 bases; nucleotides not matched to a gene: 16. The CDR3 spans 18 residues. Here the CDR3 reads CASSSRFVQGAGSTEAFF. The CDR3 coding sequence is TGTGCCAGCAGCTCCCGATTCGTACAGGGGGCTGGGAGCACTGAAGCTTTCTTT.

This chain links TRBV5-6 with TRBJ1-6; TRBD1 matches at 9 bases. The CDR3 covers 15 residues. V lost 3 bases and J lost 10; bases outside the gene matches: 8. Germline lookup yields CDR1 SGHDT and CDR2 YYEEEE. The CDR3, as DNA: TGTGCCAGCAGCTGGGGGGACAGGGCGGCGTCACCCCTCCACTTT. Its translation is CASSWGDRAASPLHF.

To note about this clone: A read error is possible here, since a much larger clone lies one base away. Different DNA sequences within this sample yield the same CDR3. The V and J genes are TRBV20-1 and TRBJ1-1, with D hard to call. CDR3 length equals 11 residues. Germline CDR1 DFQATT, CDR2 SNEGSKA (reference sequence). Trimming removed 4 bases from V and 1 base from J, with 4 bases in between. For the CDR3, the DNA is TGCAGTGCTACCTGGAACACTGAAGCTTTCTTT. Protein product: CSATWNTEAFF.

J is TRBJ2-5 and V is TRBV11-3, with TRBD1 identical over 7 bases. V lost 5 bases, J lost 2 bases, and 11 bases stayed unmatched. CDR1 and CDR2 (germline): SGHNT, YENEEA. This CDR3 is 16 amino acids long. CDR3 sequence reads: CASSPRTGELQETQYF. The CDR3 DNA reads TGTGCCAGCAGCCCCCGGACAGGAGAGTTACAAGAGACCCAGTACTTC. Based on the CDR3 plus reference TRBV11-3 and TRBJ2-5, the full variable domain is EAGVVQSPRYKIIEKKQPVAFWCNPISGHNTLYWYLQNLGQGPELLIRYENEEAVDDSQLPKDRFSAERLKGVDSTLKIQPAELGDSAVYLCASSPRTGELQETQYFGPGTRLLVL.

CDR3 sequence reads: CATSDSRLADHNEQFF. The DNA for the CDR3 is TGTGCCACCAGTGACTCCCGACTAGCGGACCACAATGAGCAGTTCTTC. The gene calls are TRBV24-1 and TRBJ2-1, with 9 bases aligning to TRBD2. Germline V lookup: CDR1 KGHDR, CDR2 SFDVKD. The CDR3 is 16 amino acids. The V gene end was trimmed by 4 bases and the J gene end by 5 bases; junction bases not matched to a gene: 8.

This sequence joins TRBV30 and TRBJ2-3; 9 bases match TRBD1. This CDR3 contains 14 residues. V lost 8 bases and J lost 0; bases outside the gene matches: 6. Germline lookup yields CDR1 GTSNPN and CDR2 SVGIG (reference sequence). For the CDR3, the DNA is TGTGCCCTCATCGGACAGGGGAGCACAGATACGCAGTATTTT. Encoded protein: CALIGQGSTDTQYF.

The chain employs TRBV28 and TRBJ1-2; the match to TRBD1 covers 8 bases. Germline V gene data show CDR1 as MDHEN and CDR2 as SYDVKM. The CDR3 has 17 residues. J gave up 7 bases and V 6 bases, and 19 bases lay outside the gene matches. The CDR3 nucleotides read TGTGCCAGCAGGGAATCCGGGACAGGCTTTTACGAGGGTGGCTACACCTTC. This gives the protein CASRESGTGFYEGGYTF.

This clone came up a few times. The chain couples TRBV30 to TRBJ2-2; 8 bases line up with TRBD1. There are 14 residues in the CDR3. Germline trimming cut 1 base from V and 4 bases from J; bases unmatched to any gene: 2. Germline V lookup: CDR1 GTSNPN, CDR2 SVGIG (reference sequence). For the CDR3, the DNA is TGTGCCTGGAGTGGACAGGGGCCCACCGGGGAGCTGTTTTTT. Protein: CAWSGQGPTGELFF.

V usage is TRBV28 and J usage is TRBJ1-5; TRBD1 might be the D (5 bases). This CDR3 is 14 amino acids long. The V gene lost 7 bases and the J gene lost 2 bases, with 12 bases spanning the gap. Germline values: CDR1 MDHEN, CDR2 SYDVKM. For the CDR3, the DNA is TGTGCCAGCACTCAGGGTAGTCGCAATCAGCCCCAGCATTTT. Its protein is CASTQGSRNQPQHF.

There are a few counts of this clone. V gene TRBV5-1 combines with J gene TRBJ1-5; D remains unclear. Trimming stripped 1 base from V and 5 bases from J, with 10 bases between. This CDR3 has 14 residues. The germline V gene has CDR1 SGHRS and CDR2 YFSETQ. The CDR3 region has the DNA TGCGCCAGCAGCTTGATCCCGGGTGATCAGCCCCAGCATTTT. This gives the protein CASSLIPGDQPQHF.

A single count supports this clone. This rearrangement joins TRBV19 to TRBJ2-2; TRBD2 matches 11 bases. Looked up from germline, CDR1 is LNHDA and CDR2 is SQIVND (reference sequence). The CDR3 covers 17 residues. The junction had 9 bases not matched to a gene; V was cut back by 5 bases and J by 4 bases. CDR3 nucleotides: TGTGCCAGTAGTTCGGAGTTTAGCGGGGGGGGCACCGGGGAGCTGTTTTTT. It is translated as CASSSEFSGGGTGELFF. The full variable domain, its missing parts supplied by reference TRBV19 and TRBJ2-2, is DGGITQSPKYLFRKEGQNVTLSCEQNLNHDAMYWYRQDPGQGLRLIYYSQIVNDFQKGDIAEGYSVSREKKESFPLTVTSAQKNPTAFYLCASSSEFSGGGTGELFFGEGSRLTVL.

This clone has only a few counts. The rearrangement links TRBV9 to TRBJ1-4; no clear D. V was shortened by 4 bases and J by 4 bases, with 14 bases between the two germline ends. CDR3 length: 15 amino acids. Germline V lookup: CDR1 SGDLS, CDR2 YYNGEE. The CDR3 spells CASSPQDGLNEKLFF. The CDR3 coding sequence is TGTGCCAGCAGCCCCCAGGACGGACTTAATGAAAAACTGTTTTTT.

The chain has TRBV5-4 and TRBJ2-3; D remains unclear. CDR1 is SGHNT, CDR2 YYREEE, per germline (reference sequence). The CDR3 is made up of 14 amino acids. V was clipped by 0 bases and J by 7 bases, with 12 bases between them. CDR3: CASSLATSPNTQYF. The CDR3 coding sequence is TGTGCCAGCAGCTTGGCGACTTCCCCTAATACGCAGTATTTT.

This chain links TRBV10-1 with TRBJ2-1, with 14 bases aligning to TRBD2. The CDR3 is 16 residues long. The trim removed 0 bases at V and 7 bases at J, leaving 2 bases unmatched. Germline V lookup: CDR1 WNHNN, CDR2 SYGVQD (reference sequence). The CDR3 is CASSESRTSGRNEQFF. The DNA of the CDR3 is TGCGCCAGCAGTGAGTCAAGGACTAGCGGGAGGAATGAGCAGTTCTTC.

V is TRBV6-6 and J is TRBJ2-7; D may be TRBD1 (5 bases). The CDR3 is 14 amino acids. CDR1 is MNHNY and CDR2 is SVGAGI in the germline V gene (reference sequence). V was shortened by 10 bases and J by 1 base, with 17 bases between the two germline ends. CDR3 sequence: CATSLGRISYEQYF. Written as DNA, the CDR3 is TGTGCCACTTCCCTGGGGCGAATATCCTACGAGCAGTACTTC.

This clone was counted between two and nine times. The chain couples TRBV27 to TRBJ2-2, with 7 bases matching TRBD1. The V and J ends lost 6 bases and 1 base, in that order; junction bases with no gene match: 5. The CDR3 totals 15 residues. The germline V gene has CDR1 MNHEY and CDR2 SMNVEV (reference sequence). Written as DNA, the CDR3 is TGTGCCAGCAGATTAGGGACAGTGAACACCGGGGAGCTGTTTTTT. Protein product: CASRLGTVNTGELFF.

This clone has a handful of counts. The V and J genes are TRBV2 and TRBJ1-2, with TRBD1 as a possible D gene (6 bases). Trimming removed 7 bases at V and 3 bases at J, with 24 bases between. The CDR3 is made up of 17 amino acids. Per germline, CDR1 SNHLY and CDR2 FYNNEI. The CDR3 is CASTSRSAGGHHYGYTF. CDR3 sequence (DNA): TGTGCCAGCACCTCTCGATCAGCGGGGGGCCATCACTATGGCTACACCTTC.

This clone was observed a few times. The gene calls are TRBV15 and TRBJ1-1, with TRBD1 matching over 7 bases. Germline-derived CDR1 and CDR2 are LNHNV and YYDKDF (reference sequence). Losses at the gene ends were 8 bases for V and 1 base for J; bases not matched to a gene: 4. The CDR3 has 13 amino acids. In nucleotides, the CDR3 is TGTGCCACCCTCGGGACAGAGAACACTGAAGCTTTCTTT. Amino acids: CATLGTENTEAFF.

The V gene is TRBV7-3, the J gene TRBJ2-2, with a possible D match to TRBD1 (6 bases). Germline V CDR1 and CDR2: SGHTA, FQGTGA. Trimming cost V 3 bases and J 1 base, with 9 bases left between them. The CDR3 is 15 residues long. The CDR3 nucleotides read TGTGCCAGCAGCTTGGGGGCGGTGAACACCGGGGAGCTGTTTTTT. It specifies CASSLGAVNTGELFF.

The chain couples TRBV18 to TRBJ1-1, with D hard to call. This CDR3 spans 15 amino acids. The germline V gene has CDR1 KGHSH and CDR2 LQKENI. Trimming left V 6 bases short and J 2 bases short, with 16 bases between. The CDR3 nucleotides are TGTGCCAGCTCCCGCATTTTGGCGGATAACACTGAAGCTTTCTTT. Translation gives CASSRILADNTEAFF. The full variable domain, its missing parts supplied by reference TRBV18 and TRBJ1-1, is NAGVMQNPRHLVRRRGQEARLRCSPMKGHSHVYWYRQLPEEGLKFMVYLQKENIIDESGMPKERFSAEFPKEGPSILRIQQVVRGDSAAYFCASSRILADNTEAFFGQGTRLTVV.

J is TRBJ2-5 and V is TRBV3-1 (or the pseudogene TRBV3-2); 13 positions agree with TRBD2. Germline loops: CDR1 LGHDT, CDR2 YNNKEL (reference sequence). The trim removed 2 bases at V and 5 bases at J, leaving 2 bases unmatched. The CDR3 sequence is 15 residues long. The CDR3 region is CASSQTSGRGETQYF. The CDR3 region has the DNA TGTGCCAGCAGCCAAACTAGCGGGAGGGGGGAGACCCAGTACTTC.

This clone was found a few times. The junction shows a germline mismatch at one end, possibly a read error. The chain combines TRBV2 with TRBJ1-6; D possibly corresponds to TRBD1 (5 bases). The CDR3 loop spans 12 amino acids. Germline V CDR1 and CDR2: SNHLY, FYNNEI. CDR3 bases: TGTGCCAGCACCACGGACACCTCAGAATCAAACTTT. This translates into CASTTDTSESNF.

This clone has more than one count but fewer than ten. This chain links TRBV7-2 with TRBJ2-5; TRBD2 matches at 13 bases. Germline V gene data show CDR1 as SGHTA and CDR2 as FQGNSA. The CDR3 length is 17 residues. Losses at the gene ends were 0 bases for V and 3 bases for J; bases not matched to a gene: 4. The CDR3 coding sequence is TGTGCCAGCAGCTTAGCAGGGACTAGCGGGGTCGAAGAGACCCAGTACTTC. As protein: CASSLAGTSGVEETQYF. Full variable domain (remainder filled in from reference TRBV7-2 and TRBJ2-5): GAGVSQSPSNKVTEKGKDVELRCDPISGHTALYWYRQSLGQGLEFLIYFQGNSAPDKSGLPSDRFSAERTGGSVSTLTIQRTQQEDSAVYLCASSLAGTSGVEETQYFGPGTRLLVL.